The 20 T cell receptor beta chains below all came from one sample that was sequenced in a study of cytomegalovirus exposure and HLA in healthy donors. The PCR ran on 60 Vbeta and 13 Jbeta primers. The data were produced by immunoSEQ multiplex PCR, yet TCRdb's version contains in-frame clones alone and is incomplete. The repertoire holds 180,000 or so clones, with 80% to 90% as singletons. Sequencing was carried out using PBMCs. The source is a man aged 18-30 years in good health and CMV-seropositive.

The CDR3 coding sequence is TGTGCCAGCAGCTCCCTGGACAAGAACACCGGGGAGCTGTTTTTT. It translates to CASSSLDKNTGELFF. The chain recombines TRBV7-9 with TRBJ2-2; D is possibly TRBD1 (5 bases). The ends were cut back, 4 bases at V and 1 base at J, with 10 bases in the middle. Germline CDR1 and CDR2: SEHNR and FQNEAQ (reference sequence). The CDR3 is made up of 15 amino acids.

The chain combines TRBV4-1 with TRBJ2-7, with D possibly matching TRBD2 (5 bases). V gave up 1 base and J gave up 3 bases, with 16 bases separating them. The CDR3 is 16 amino acids. The germline gives CDR1 MGHRA, CDR2 YSYEKL. DNA of the CDR3: TGCGCCAGCAGCCAAGCTCCCTCGGGAATAAGCTACGAGCAGTACTTC. This sequence encodes CASSQAPSGISYEQYF.

The chain has TRBV7-8 and TRBJ2-7; TRBD1 matches 7 bases. The CDR3 has 13 amino acids. In germline, CDR1 is SGHVS, CDR2 FQNEAQ. Trimming removed 8 bases from V and 3 bases from J; junction bases left unmatched: 7. CDR3 loop: CASGPRDSYEQYF. CDR3 sequence (DNA): TGTGCCAGCGGGCCCCGGGACAGCTACGAGCAGTACTTC.

This clone was counted only a few times. CDR3 DNA: TGTGCCTGGAGACAACAGGGAAATGAAAAACTGTTTTTT. This sequence encodes CAWRQQGNEKLFF. The rearrangement links TRBV30 to TRBJ1-4; D is perhaps TRBD1 (6 bases). Trimming left V 3 bases short and J 5 bases short, with 10 bases between. Germline assignment: CDR1 GTSNPN and CDR2 SVGIG (reference sequence). The CDR3 loop spans 13 amino acids.

V is TRBV14 and J is TRBJ2-5; the D gene is possibly TRBD2 (6 bases). The CDR3 has 16 amino acids. With 2 bases removed from V and 1 base from J, the gap between germline ends came to 14 bases. Per germline, CDR1 SGHDN and CDR2 FVKESK. The CDR3 region has the DNA TGTGCCAGCAGCCAACCTTATCGCGGGACCCAAGAGACCCAGTACTTC. This sequence encodes CASSQPYRGTQETQYF.

J is TRBJ1-1 and V is TRBV29-1, with a weak D call TRBD1 (5 bases). V lost 3 bases and J 4 bases, leaving 9 bases between the germline ends. This CDR3 is 12 amino acids long. The V gene's germline CDR1 is SQVTM and CDR2 ANQGSEA. For the CDR3, the DNA is TGCAGCGTTGACAGGGCCGGCACTGAAGCTTTCTTT. Its protein product is CSVDRAGTEAFF.

The J gene is TRBJ1-5, the V gene TRBV18, with TRBD1 as a possible D gene (6 bases). Germline V lookup: CDR1 KGHSH, CDR2 LQKENI. Trimming took off 6 bases at V and 5 bases at J, with 20 bases between the two ends. This CDR3 has 16 residues. CDR3 bases: TGTGCCAGCTCGAGTAGTCTACAGGGTTTCGATCAGCCCCAGCATTTT. It is translated as CASSSSLQGFDQPQHF.

This clone was observed once. The chain links TRBV18 to TRBJ2-5, with TRBD1 identical over 8 bases. The CDR3 has 15 amino acids. Germline V gene lookup returns CDR1 KGHSH and CDR2 LQKENI. V was clipped by 4 bases and J by 5 bases; unmatched bases: 9. CDR3 nucleotide sequence: TGTGCCAGCTCACTCACGGGACAGGCCGGCGAGACCCAGTACTTC. It is translated as CASSLTGQAGETQYF. Using reference TRBV18 and TRBJ2-5 for the parts outside the CDR3, the full variable domain is NAGVMQNPRHLVRRRGQEARLRCSPMKGHSHVYWYRQLPEEGLKFMVYLQKENIIDESGMPKERFSAEFPKEGPSILRIQQVVRGDSAAYFCASSLTGQAGETQYFGPGTRLLVL.

This clone was seen only a few times. The sample carries other DNA sequences with the same CDR3. This chain uses TRBV25-1 with TRBJ1-6; 8 bases line up with TRBD1. CDR1 MGHDK and CDR2 SYGVNS come from the germline V gene. Unmatched junction bases numbered 4, after V lost 1 base and J lost 8 bases. The CDR3 has 15 residues. The CDR3 spells CASSELDRDDSPLHF. CDR3 bases: TGTGCCAGCAGTGAATTGGACAGGGACGATTCACCCCTCCACTTT. The variable domain in full, with the rest retrieved from reference TRBV25-1 and TRBJ1-6, is EADIYQTPRYLVIGTGKKITLECSQTMGHDKMYWYQQDPGMELHLIHYSYGVNSTEKGDLSSESTVSRIRTEHFPLTLESARPSHTSQYLCASSELDRDDSPLHFGNGTRLTVT.

This chain uses TRBV4-1 with TRBJ1-2, with a tentative D call TRBD1 (5 bases). The CDR3 consists of 16 residues. The germline CDR1 and CDR2 sequences are MGHRA and YSYEKL. The ends were cut back, 2 bases at V and 3 bases at J, with 16 bases in the middle. DNA for the CDR3: TGCGCCAGCAGCCAATCGGACACCTCATCGTACTATGGCTACACCTTC. This translates into CASSQSDTSSYYGYTF.

The V gene is TRBV5-4, the J gene TRBJ1-1; weak D call: TRBD1 (6 bases). Germline lookup yields CDR1 SGHNT and CDR2 YYREEE (reference sequence). V was clipped by 6 bases and J by 4 bases, with 16 bases between them. The CDR3 consists of 14 residues. The chain's CDR3 is CASNPDSRLTEAFF. Written as DNA, the CDR3 is TGTGCCAGCAACCCGGACAGTCGTCTCACTGAAGCTTTCTTT.

The V call is TRBV5-1, the J call TRBJ1-2, with 9 positions matching TRBD1. The germline V gene has CDR1 SGHRS and CDR2 YFSETQ. Losses at the gene ends were 2 bases for V and 6 bases for J; bases not matched to a gene: 11. This CDR3 contains 16 residues. The CDR3 bases are TGCGCCAGCAGCTTTGTAACAGGGGGCGATGGGAATGGCTACACCTTC. It yields the protein CASSFVTGGDGNGYTF.

The V and J genes are TRBV5-1 and TRBJ2-7, with 7 bases that match TRBD1. Looked up from germline, CDR1 is SGHRS and CDR2 is YFSETQ. This CDR3 comprises 14 residues. V gave up 7 bases and J gave up 4 bases; unmatched junction bases: 11. For the CDR3, the DNA is TGCGCCAGCTGCTGGGACAGCGCGGCTTACGAGCAGTACTTC. Amino acids: CASCWDSAAYEQYF.

This chain uses TRBV6-5 with TRBJ2-2; D is perhaps TRBD1 (6 bases). The CDR3 runs 14 residues. CDR1 is MNHEY, CDR2 SVGAGI, per germline. The V end lost 4 bases, the J end lost 4 bases, and 10 bases lay between the germline ends. The CDR3 nucleotides are TGTGCCAGCAGTTCCCCCAGGGGCACCGGGGAGCTGTTTTTT. Translated, it gives CASSSPRGTGELFF.

The chain has TRBV25-1 and TRBJ2-2; 7 nucleotides line up with TRBD1. Trimming at V came to 4 bases and at J to 3 bases, leaving 14 bases not matched to a gene. Germline values: CDR1 MGHDK, CDR2 SYGVNS. The CDR3 length is 18 residues. Here the CDR3 DNA reads TGTGCCAGCAGTGGATCGGACCAGGGGGTTCGCGACACCGGGGAGCTGTTTTTT. Protein product: CASSGSDQGVRDTGELFF.

The rearrangement uses TRBV9 and TRBJ2-1; no clear D gene. V was trimmed by 4 bases and J by 8 bases, leaving 13 bases between them. Germline V gene sequence: CDR1 SGDLS, CDR2 YYNGEE. The CDR3 consists of 13 residues. The CDR3 here is CASSPHGWDEQFF. In DNA form, the CDR3 reads TGTGCCAGCAGCCCTCACGGGTGGGATGAGCAGTTCTTC.

This chain links TRBV11-2 with TRBJ2-7; 8 positions agree with TRBD2. Germline CDR1 and CDR2: SGHAT and FQNNGV. With V trimmed by 5 bases and J by 0 bases, 6 bases remained unmatched. The CDR3 is 15 residues long. The CDR3 region is CASSLTGGYSYEQYF. The CDR3 DNA sequence: TGTGCCAGCAGCCTAACGGGGGGGTACTCCTACGAGCAGTACTTC.

The V gene is TRBV19, the J gene TRBJ1-3; D gene unclear. The CDR3 consists of 13 residues. V was shortened by 6 bases and J by 0 bases, with 6 bases between the two germline ends. Germline CDR1 reads LNHDA; CDR2 reads SQIVND (reference sequence). CDR3 in amino acids: CASRPNSGNTIYF. The CDR3 DNA sequence: TGTGCCAGTAGGCCTAACTCTGGAAACACCATATATTTT. Using reference TRBV19 and TRBJ1-3 for the parts outside the CDR3, the full variable domain is DGGITQSPKYLFRKEGQNVTLSCEQNLNHDAMYWYRQDPGQGLRLIYYSQIVNDFQKGDIAEGYSVSREKKESFPLTVTSAQKNPTAFYLCASRPNSGNTIYFGEGSWLTVV.

The chain employs TRBV10-1 and TRBJ1-1, with D perhaps matching TRBD1 (5 bases). CDR3 length: 13 amino acids. Deletions cut 4 bases from V and 1 base from J, with 7 bases between. Per the germline V gene, CDR1 is WNHNN and CDR2 is SYGVQD (reference sequence). The chain's CDR3 is CASSVDKNTEAFF. DNA for the CDR3: TGCGCCAGCAGTGTGGACAAGAACACTGAAGCTTTCTTT.

The chain joins TRBV18 to TRBJ1-2, with D maybe TRBD1 (6 bases). Germline V lookup: CDR1 KGHSH, CDR2 LQKENI. Trimming stripped 1 base from V and 8 bases from J, with 14 bases between. The CDR3 has 14 amino acids. The CDR3 region has the DNA TGTGCCAGCTCACCACTTGGGCAGGGGCAGGGCTACACCTTC. Protein product: CASSPLGQGQGYTF.